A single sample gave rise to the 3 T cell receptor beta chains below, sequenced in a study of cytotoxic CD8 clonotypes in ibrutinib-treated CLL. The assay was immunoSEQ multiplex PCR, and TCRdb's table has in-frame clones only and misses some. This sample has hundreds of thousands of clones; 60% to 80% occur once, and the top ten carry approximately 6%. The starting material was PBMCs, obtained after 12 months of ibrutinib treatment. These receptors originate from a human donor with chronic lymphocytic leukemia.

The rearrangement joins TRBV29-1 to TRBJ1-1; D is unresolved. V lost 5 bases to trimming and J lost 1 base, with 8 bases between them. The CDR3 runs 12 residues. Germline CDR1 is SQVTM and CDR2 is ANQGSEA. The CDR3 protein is CSVLNRNTEAFF. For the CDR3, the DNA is TGCAGCGTTCTGAACAGGAACACTGAAGCTTTCTTT.

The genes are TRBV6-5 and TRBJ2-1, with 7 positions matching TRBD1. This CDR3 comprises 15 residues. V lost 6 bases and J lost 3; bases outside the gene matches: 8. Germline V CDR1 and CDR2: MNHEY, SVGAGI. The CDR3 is CASSRTGGVYNEQFF. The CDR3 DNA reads TGTGCCAGCAGCCGGACAGGAGGAGTCTACAATGAGCAGTTCTTC.

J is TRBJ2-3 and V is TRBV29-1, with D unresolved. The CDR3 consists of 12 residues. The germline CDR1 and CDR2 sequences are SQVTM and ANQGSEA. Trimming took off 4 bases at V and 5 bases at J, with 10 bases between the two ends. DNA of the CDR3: TGCAGCGTTGTCGGCCTGGGAGATACGCAGTATTTT. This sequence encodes CSVVGLGDTQYF.